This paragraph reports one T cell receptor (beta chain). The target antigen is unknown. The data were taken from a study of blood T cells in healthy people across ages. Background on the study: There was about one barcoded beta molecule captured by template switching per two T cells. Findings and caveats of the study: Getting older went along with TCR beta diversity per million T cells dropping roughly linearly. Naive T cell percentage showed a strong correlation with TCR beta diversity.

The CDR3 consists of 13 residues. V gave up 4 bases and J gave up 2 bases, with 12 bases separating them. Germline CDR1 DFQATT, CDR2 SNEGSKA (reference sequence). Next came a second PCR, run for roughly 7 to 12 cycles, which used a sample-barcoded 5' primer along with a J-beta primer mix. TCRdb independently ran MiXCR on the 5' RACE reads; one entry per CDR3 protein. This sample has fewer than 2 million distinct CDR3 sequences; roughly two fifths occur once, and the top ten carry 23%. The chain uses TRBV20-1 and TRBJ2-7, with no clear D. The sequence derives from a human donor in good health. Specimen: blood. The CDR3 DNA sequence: TGCAGTGCTACCTCGGCCGGTCCCTACGAGCAGTACTTC. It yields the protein CSATSAGPYEQYF.